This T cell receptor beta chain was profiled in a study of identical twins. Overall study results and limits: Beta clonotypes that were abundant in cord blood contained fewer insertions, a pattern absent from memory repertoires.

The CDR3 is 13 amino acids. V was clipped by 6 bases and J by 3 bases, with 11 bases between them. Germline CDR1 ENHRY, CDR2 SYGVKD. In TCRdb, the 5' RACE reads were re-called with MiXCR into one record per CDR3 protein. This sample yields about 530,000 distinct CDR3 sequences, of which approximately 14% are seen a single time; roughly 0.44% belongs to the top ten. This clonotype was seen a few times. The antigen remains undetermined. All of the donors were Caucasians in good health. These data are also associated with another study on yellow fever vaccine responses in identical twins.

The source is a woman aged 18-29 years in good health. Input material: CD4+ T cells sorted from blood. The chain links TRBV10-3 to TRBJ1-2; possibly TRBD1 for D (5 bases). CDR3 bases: TGTGCCATCAGAAGTCAGGGATACTATGGCTACACCTTC. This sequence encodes CAIRSQGYYGYTF.